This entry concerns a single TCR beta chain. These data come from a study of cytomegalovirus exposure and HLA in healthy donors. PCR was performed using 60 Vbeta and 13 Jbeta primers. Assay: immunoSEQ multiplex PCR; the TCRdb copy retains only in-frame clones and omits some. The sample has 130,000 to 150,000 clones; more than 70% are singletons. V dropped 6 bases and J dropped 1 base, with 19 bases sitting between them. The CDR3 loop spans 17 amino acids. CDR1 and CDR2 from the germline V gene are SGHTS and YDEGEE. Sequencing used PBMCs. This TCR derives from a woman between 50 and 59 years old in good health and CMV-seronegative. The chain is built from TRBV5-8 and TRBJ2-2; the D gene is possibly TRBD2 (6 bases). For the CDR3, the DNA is TGTGCCAGCAATCCCTACGCGGGCGGGGTGAACACCGGGGAGCTGTTTTTT. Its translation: CASNPYAGGVNTGELFF.